This entry features one TCR beta chain sequence. This receptor's antigen is unknown. No base-level quality is on record; no much larger clone is a single base apart. V ends up 8 bases short and J 3 bases short, with an unmatched junction base count of 14. The CDR3 runs 16 amino acids, cysteine and phenylalanine included. Here the CDR3 DNA is all that survives: 48 bases in frame from base 1. CDR1 and CDR2 (WSHSY, SAAADI) derive from the germline V gene. The immunoSEQ Assay, a bias-controlled multiplex PCR, was used to amplify TCRbeta CDR3 regions from genomic DNA. As for the original processing: The number of nucleated cells in each sample was estimated by amplification of reference gene primers within the assay. To quantify the absolute abundance of each unique TCRbeta CDR3 rearrangement, sequence reads were collapsed and filtered. For each sample, productive Simpson clonality was calculated as the square root of Simpson's diversity index over productive rearrangements. What TCRdb holds here is the immuneACCESS table cut down to in-frame rearrangements. Part of the clones is not present; checked against another copy, under half of the missing clones reflect an unresolved V gene, and the others are unexplained. V, J and clone size reflect that table, while D and trimming were determined from the DNA. The table for this sample lists roughly 180,000 clones; approximately 80% of them were counted only once. The top ten constitute about an eighth of the sample.

Participants in the prospective study were aged roughly 18 to 95 years, lived in 20 to 25 United States geographic areas, and enrolled through a virtual design. In the prospective study, participants were assigned to cohorts based on the clinical history participants reported in a screening survey and a study questionnaire. For ImmuneRACE Cohort 3, a participant was defined as recovered based on two consecutive negative NP/OP PCR tests, clearance by a healthcare professional, or resolution of symptoms. In the prospective study, whole blood, serum and a nasopharyngeal or oropharyngeal swab were collected from each participant by mobile phlebotomists. Prospective study participants could optionally give additional blood draws and questionnaires over a 2-month period. Before DNA extraction, blood samples from the prospective study were shipped at room temperature or frozen. The data originate from a study of blood T cell repertoires in COVID-19 (TCRdb year 2020). About the full investigation: Samples from collaborators originated in the United States, Italy and Spain and spanned both the acute and convalescent phases of COVID-19. Deeply sampled blood TCRbeta repertoires from subjects exposed to, actively infected with, or recovered from COVID-19 were included in the dataset. Nearly every sample came with metadata listing a de-identified subject ID, COVID-19 status, age in years and sex. The prospective study material was composed of cDNA or gDNA derived from T cells, B-cell-depleted T cells, or PBMCs. Samples were obtained from the ongoing ImmuneRACE study (first 160 participants) and from over 1,000 subjects provided by 6 global collaborators. The repertoires were released in a freely available public database meant as a resource for research on the immune response to SARS-CoV-2. Where available, HLA class I and class II types were obtained from metadata supplied by the sample provider rather than from assay-based typing.

The full study reports these points: The quantity of clinical and demographic metadata differed by source and by participant and was supplied without curation.

The receptor's source is a middle-aged man who had recovered from COVID-19. The chain couples TRBV10-2 to TRBJ2-3; 7 middle bases align to TRBD1. Sequenced sample: PBMCs or T cells enriched from blood (not recorded which). The CDR3 reads CASGDPTGDGTDTQYF. The DNA sequence follows: TGCGCCAGCGGCGATCCTACAGGGGACGGGACAGATACGCAGTATTTT.